Reported below is one TCR beta chain. This entry comes from a study of blood T cell repertoires in COVID-19. Study-level background: Samples taken during acute and convalescent COVID-19 were collected in the United States, Italy and Spain. PBMCs, B-cell-depleted T cells, or T cells provided the cDNA or gDNA that made up the material.

Sequencing used immunoSEQ multiplex PCR; TCRdb keeps in-frame clones, though not all of them. The sample shows 100,000 or so clones, 85% of them seen only once. Material: peripheral blood. The TCR was taken from a woman between 65 and 79 years old with active or convalescent COVID-19.

The CDR3 nucleotides read TGTGCCAGCAGCCAAGGGTTCGCAGGGTTTCTCACTGAAGCTTTCTTT. Amino acids: CASSQGFAGFLTEAFF. The chain employs TRBV3-1 (or the pseudogene TRBV3-2) and TRBJ1-1; weak D call: TRBD1 (5 bases). Germline V gene sequence: CDR1 LGHDT, CDR2 YNNKEL (reference sequence). This CDR3 spans 16 amino acids. V was pared by 1 base and J by 4 bases, with 16 bases between.